The 16 T cell receptor beta chains below all came from one sample that was sequenced in a study of early T cells in non-severe SARS-CoV-2 infection. MiXCR, applied by TCRdb to the 5' RACE reads, yields one record per CDR3 protein. The sample has 40,000 to 45,000 distinct CDR3 sequences, 12% seen once. Source material: whole blood. These receptors were obtained from an adult who was a healthcare worker with PCR-confirmed SARS-CoV-2 infection or an uninfected control (not recorded which).

This clonotype occurred a few times. This chain links TRBV10-3 with TRBJ1-1, with 9 nucleotides matching TRBD1. CDR1 and CDR2 (germline): ENHRY, SYGVKD. The CDR3 has 15 amino acids. V trimming: 7 bases; J trimming: 5 bases; junction bases outside the gene matches: 11. The CDR3 protein is CAITPGTGSRTEAFF. CDR3 nucleotide sequence: TGTGCCATCACTCCCGGGACAGGGTCGAGAACTGAAGCTTTCTTT.

J is TRBJ2-2 and V is TRBV24-1; 9 positions match TRBD2. This CDR3 contains 15 residues. Germline V gene sequence: CDR1 KGHDR, CDR2 SFDVKD. The V and J ends lost 5 bases and 4 bases, in that order; junction bases with no gene match: 4. The DNA of the CDR3 is TGTGCCACCAGTGCCCCTAGCGGGGCCACCGGGGAGCTGTTTTTT. Translated: CATSAPSGATGELFF.

This clonotype has ten or more counts. The chain joins TRBV10-3 to TRBJ1-5; D gene uncertain. This CDR3 has 13 amino acids. Per the germline V gene, CDR1 is ENHRY and CDR2 is SYGVKD. Trimming took off 9 bases at V and 5 bases at J, with 14 bases between the two ends. The CDR3 DNA reads as TGTGCCATAAGGACGACCTCAGATCAGCCCCAGCATTTT. It is translated as CAIRTTSDQPQHF.

The chain links TRBV7-2 to TRBJ1-5, with a weak D call TRBD1 (5 bases). Germline assignment: CDR1 SGHTA and CDR2 FQGNSA. Trimming cost V 2 bases and J 5 bases, with 10 bases left between them. The CDR3 is 14 amino acids. CDR3 bases: TGTGCCAGCAGCTTAAGGAAAGGGGATCAGCCCCAGCATTTT. Amino acids: CASSLRKGDQPQHF.

The chain uses TRBV7-9 and TRBJ2-1, with D hard to call. The CDR3 consists of 11 residues. Trimming cost V 5 bases and J 8 bases, with 7 bases left between them. CDR1 SEHNR and CDR2 FQNEAQ come from the germline V gene (reference sequence). The CDR3 DNA reads as TGTGCCAGCAGCCAGTACGATGAGCAGTTCTTC. Its translation is CASSQYDEQFF.

This clonotype turned up a few times. The V call is TRBV20-1, the J call TRBJ2-7; TRBD1 might be the D (5 bases). The germline CDR1 and CDR2 sequences are DFQATT and SNEGSKA (reference sequence). This CDR3 is built from 15 residues. Trimming removed 3 bases from V and 0 bases from J, with 15 bases in between. The CDR3 DNA sequence: TGCAGTGCTAGGGACATCGGGCGGAGCTCCTACGAGCAGTACTTC. Its translation is CSARDIGRSSYEQYF.

The table lists this clonotype with many counts. V usage is TRBV7-2 and J usage is TRBJ1-2, with TRBD1 as a possible D gene (6 bases). The V gene's germline CDR1 is SGHTA and CDR2 FQGNSA. The CDR3 extends over 12 amino acids. Trimming took off 8 bases at V and 6 bases at J, with 13 bases between the two ends. The CDR3 sequence is CASRRQEDGYTF. The CDR3 DNA follows: TGTGCCAGCCGCAGACAGGAGGATGGCTACACCTTC. The full variable domain, rest sourced from reference TRBV7-2 and TRBJ1-2, is GAGVSQSPSNKVTEKGKDVELRCDPISGHTALYWYRQSLGQGLEFLIYFQGNSAPDKSGLPSDRFSAERTGGSVSTLTIQRTQQEDSAVYLCASRRQEDGYTFGSGTRLTVV.

To note about this clonotype: This may be a read error, as it is one base from a much larger clone. The chain uses TRBV11-1 and TRBJ2-3, with 8 bases matching TRBD1. Germline assignment: CDR1 SGHAT and CDR2 FQDESV (reference sequence). This CDR3 is built from 16 residues. The CDR3 spells CASSPLTGAYTNTQYF. As DNA, the CDR3 is TGTGCCAGCAGCCCACTGACAGGGGCCTACACAAATACGCAGTATTTT.

Many counts were recorded for this clonotype. The chain combines TRBV7-2 with TRBJ1-5, with TRBD1 as a possible D gene (5 bases). CDR1 and CDR2 (germline): SGHTA, FQGNSA. V was shortened by 5 bases and J by 7 bases, with 12 bases between the two germline ends. This CDR3 is 13 amino acids long. The CDR3 spells CASSRPGLQPQHF. DNA of the CDR3: TGTGCCAGCAGCCGCCCAGGGCTACAGCCCCAGCATTTT.

The chain recombines TRBV2 with TRBJ1-2; the D gene is possibly TRBD1 (5 bases). The CDR3 extends over 13 amino acids. The V gene lost 10 bases and the J gene lost 0 bases, with 12 bases spanning the gap. The germline V gene has CDR1 SNHLY and CDR2 FYNNEI. Here the CDR3 reads CATATVSNYGYTF. CDR3 DNA sequence: TGTGCCACTGCGACAGTCTCTAACTATGGCTACACCTTC.

This clonotype was seen ten or more times. The CDR3 region is CASSLESQVNYGYTF. CDR3 bases: TGTGCCAGCAGCTTAGAGTCCCAGGTCAACTATGGCTACACCTTC. The chain combines TRBV7-8 with TRBJ1-2; D is uncertain. Germline assignment: CDR1 SGHVS and CDR2 FQNEAQ. This CDR3 spans 15 amino acids. The germline V and J ends were trimmed by 1 base and 2 bases, with 11 bases remaining between them.

This clonotype has ten or more counts. V usage is TRBV11-2 and J usage is TRBJ2-7; TRBD2 agrees at 7 bases. The length of the CDR3 is 16 residues. In germline, CDR1 is SGHAT, CDR2 FQNNGV. Trimming took 5 bases from V and 3 from J; bases not matched to a gene: 13. For the CDR3, the DNA is TGTGCCAGCAGCCAAATTCCCGGGACTACCTTCTACGAGCAGTACTTC. Its protein product is CASSQIPGTTFYEQYF.

The V gene is TRBV6-1, the J gene TRBJ2-7; perhaps D is TRBD1 or TRBD2 (5 bases each). The V gene lost 6 bases and the J gene lost 4 bases, with 13 bases spanning the gap. The germline CDR1 and CDR2 sequences are MNHNS and SASEGT. This CDR3 has 13 amino acids. CDR3 sequence reads: CASRSGPSYEQYF. For the CDR3, the DNA is TGTGCCAGCAGATCGGGACCATCTTACGAGCAGTACTTC.

There are a few counts of this clonotype. This chain uses TRBV6-2 or TRBV6-3 with TRBJ1-1; 10 bases match TRBD1. The CDR3 covers 14 residues. The V segment lost 6 bases and the J segment 3 bases; nucleotides outside the gene matches: 4. Per germline, CDR1 MNHEY and CDR2 SVGEGT. This CDR3 reads CASRGTGDYTEAFF. The CDR3 DNA follows: TGTGCCAGCAGGGGGACAGGGGACTACACTGAAGCTTTCTTT.

This chain links TRBV12-3 or TRBV12-4 with TRBJ2-5; TRBD1 might be the D (6 bases). This CDR3 comprises 14 residues. V lost 5 bases and J lost 2, with 12 bases in between. The CDR3 region has the DNA TGTGCCAGCAGTCCCACAGGGCTTCAAGAGACCCAGTACTTC. Translating gives CASSPTGLQETQYF.

CDR3 region: CASSINRGVEQYF. As DNA, the CDR3 is TGTGCCAGTAGTATTAATCGTGGGGTCGAGCAGTACTTC. The chain employs TRBV19 and TRBJ2-7, with D uncertain. The CDR3 runs 13 residues. V dropped 3 bases and J dropped 6 bases, with 12 bases sitting between them. Germline CDR1 is LNHDA and CDR2 is SQIVND (reference sequence).